Following are 24 T cell receptor beta chains from one sample sequenced in a study of blood T cells in healthy people across ages. For the second PCR, which ran for 7 to 11 cycles, a sample-barcoded 5' primer and a J-beta primer mix were used. TCRdb fed the 5' RACE reads into MiXCR, producing one record per CDR3 protein. This sample yields about 640,000 distinct CDR3 sequences, of which 58% are seen a single time; about two fifths belongs to the top ten. The sample consisted of blood. The receptor set was obtained from a man aged 60-69 years in good health.

In this sample, this clonotype turned up a few times. This chain connects TRBV2 to TRBJ2-3; TRBD2 matches at 9 bases. Germline loops: CDR1 SNHLY, CDR2 FYNNEI. This CDR3 comprises 13 residues. Trimming took 7 bases from V and 5 from J; bases not matched to a gene: 4. CDR3 DNA sequence: TGTGCCAGCATGCGGGGGGGCTTAGATACGCAGTATTTT. This sequence encodes CASMRGGLDTQYF.

This clonotype turned up a few times. This sequence joins TRBV29-1 and TRBJ1-3, with a tentative D call TRBD1 (5 bases). V dropped 6 bases and J dropped 0 bases, with 12 bases sitting between them. The length of the CDR3 is 14 residues. Germline assignment: CDR1 SQVTM and CDR2 ANQGSEA. This CDR3 reads CSVAQVPSGNTIYF. The DNA of the CDR3 is TGCAGCGTGGCACAGGTCCCCTCTGGAAACACCATATATTTT.

The rearrangement joins TRBV27 to TRBJ2-6; 7 nucleotides line up with TRBD1. This CDR3 is built from 17 residues. Trimming took 2 bases from V and 2 from J; bases not matched to a gene: 6. Germline V CDR1 and CDR2: MNHEY, SMNVEV (reference sequence). CDR3 in amino acids: CASSLGAGGAGANVLTF. The CDR3 coding sequence is TGTGCCAGCAGTTTAGGGGCAGGGGGAGCTGGGGCCAACGTCCTGACTTTC.

This sequence joins TRBV13 and TRBJ2-5; 7 bases are shared with TRBD2. J gave up 2 bases and V 6 bases, and 9 bases lay outside the gene matches. Germline V gives CDR1 PRHDT, CDR2 FYEKMQ (reference sequence). The CDR3 sequence is 15 residues long. CDR3 in amino acids: CASRGPGREQETQYF. Here the CDR3 DNA reads TGTGCCAGCAGAGGCCCAGGGCGGGAGCAAGAGACCCAGTACTTC.

This clonotype appeared a single time. CDR3 nucleotides: TGCGCCAGCAGGCTAGGACAGGGTGGAAATGAAAAACTGTTTTTT. Translation: CASRLGQGGNEKLFF. The chain joins TRBV4-1 to TRBJ1-4; 8 positions match TRBD1. The CDR3 is 15 amino acids. Looked up from germline, CDR1 is MGHRA and CDR2 is YSYEKL. The J segment lost 5 bases and the V segment lost 6 bases, leaving 8 bases of the junction unmatched.

The rearrangement uses TRBV10-3 and TRBJ1-2; 8 bases line up with TRBD1. The V gene's germline CDR1 is ENHRY and CDR2 SYGVKD. This CDR3 is 12 amino acids long. Germline trimming cut 10 bases from V and 3 bases from J; bases unmatched to any gene: 4. This CDR3 reads CATGQGDYGYTF. The CDR3 DNA reads TGTGCCACAGGACAGGGTGACTATGGCTACACCTTC.

This clonotype has only a few counts. The chain is built from TRBV12-3 or TRBV12-4 and TRBJ2-1, with D perhaps given as TRBD1 or TRBD2 (6 bases each). V lost 6 bases and J lost 8, with 11 bases in between. The CDR3 length is 12 residues. CDR3 bases: TGTGCCAGCAGAGGGGGGTTCGATGAGCAGTTCTTC. Its protein is CASRGGFDEQFF.

The chain couples TRBV7-9 to TRBJ1-2, with unresolved D. The V gene's germline CDR1 is SEHNR and CDR2 FQNEAQ (reference sequence). V was shortened by 0 bases and J by 8 bases, with 13 bases between the two germline ends. The CDR3 extends over 14 amino acids. The CDR3, as DNA: TGTGCCAGCAGCTTAGCGAGGAACGACGACGGCTACACCTTC. Its translation is CASSLARNDDGYTF.

The rearrangement uses TRBV5-5 and TRBJ1-2; 8 bases are shared with TRBD1. The J segment lost 6 bases and the V segment lost 5 bases, leaving 6 bases of the junction unmatched. CDR1 is SGHKS and CDR2 is YYEKEE in the germline V gene (reference sequence). The CDR3 has 13 residues. Here the CDR3 DNA reads TGTGCCAGCAGTGGACAGGGTGTTCATGGCTACACCTTC. Its translation is CASSGQGVHGYTF. Looking up the rest from reference TRBV5-5 and TRBJ1-2 gives the full variable domain: DAGVTQSPTHLIKTRGQQVTLRCSPISGHKSVSWYQQVLGQGPQFIFQYYEKEERGRGNFPDRFSARQFPNYSSELNVNALLLGDSALYLCASSGQGVHGYTFGSGTRLTVV.

This clonotype was recorded only once. This sequence joins TRBV20-1 and TRBJ2-3, with TRBD2 matching 9 bases. J gave up 3 bases and V 5 bases, and 18 bases lay outside the gene matches. Germline V gives CDR1 DFQATT, CDR2 SNEGSKA (reference sequence). The CDR3 length is 18 residues. Here the CDR3 DNA reads TGCAGTGCTTTCCGCGGGGGGGCCCGAGCACGTCCTACAGATACGCAGTATTTT. It is translated as CSAFRGGARARPTDTQYF.

This clonotype was recorded a few times. J is TRBJ2-5 and V is TRBV29-1; TRBD1 matches at 7 bases. Trimming took 5 bases from V and 5 from J; bases not matched to a gene: 14. This CDR3 spans 15 amino acids. Germline CDR1 is SQVTM and CDR2 is ANQGSEA. CDR3 residues: CSVSSGTDVLETQYF. The DNA of the CDR3 is TGCAGCGTTTCATCCGGGACAGACGTTCTTGAGACCCAGTACTTC.

The V and J genes are TRBV6-6 and TRBJ2-5; 9 nucleotides line up with TRBD1. The CDR3 contains 16 residues. V lost 6 bases, J lost 4 bases, and 12 bases stayed unmatched. Germline CDR1 reads MNHNY; CDR2 reads SVGAGI (reference sequence). The CDR3 nucleotides are TGTGCCAGCAGGATATCCGGGACAGGGTCCTCAGAGACCCAGTACTTC. This translates into CASRISGTGSSETQYF.

This clonotype turned up a few times. The chain has TRBV28 and TRBJ2-7; possible D gene TRBD1, 5 bases. V was clipped by 2 bases and J by 3 bases, with 11 bases between them. The CDR3 has 14 residues. Germline values: CDR1 MDHEN, CDR2 SYDVKM. The CDR3 is CASSLHRLNYEQYF. As DNA, the CDR3 is TGTGCCAGCAGTTTACACAGGTTAAACTACGAGCAGTACTTC.

The rearrangement joins TRBV24-1 to TRBJ2-3, with D hard to call. V lost 3 bases to trimming and J lost 1 base, with 7 bases between them. The CDR3 is 14 residues long. CDR1 is KGHDR and CDR2 is SFDVKD in the germline V gene. Here the CDR3 DNA reads TGTGCCACCAGTGATCCCGACGGCACAGATACGCAGTATTTT. The encoded protein is CATSDPDGTDTQYF.

This clonotype was detected only a few times. The chain carries TRBV18 and TRBJ2-1; weak D call: TRBD1 (5 bases). CDR3 length: 15 amino acids. Germline values: CDR1 KGHSH, CDR2 LQKENI. Trimming took 3 bases from V and 4 from J, leaving 13 bases between them. The CDR3: CASSPARQLYNEQFF. CDR3 nucleotides: TGTGCCAGCTCACCCGCCAGACAGTTATACAATGAGCAGTTCTTC.

There are many counts of this clonotype. V gene TRBV12-3 or TRBV12-4 combines with J gene TRBJ2-7; D is undetermined. There are 11 residues in the CDR3. Deletions cut 3 bases from V and 6 bases from J, with 6 bases between. Written as DNA, the CDR3 is TGTGCCAGCAGTTTGGTCGGCGAGCAGTACTTC. Residues: CASSLVGEQYF.

The genes are TRBV14 and TRBJ2-5; tentatively, D is TRBD1 or TRBD2 (5 bases each). CDR3 size: 16 residues. Germline loops: CDR1 SGHDN, CDR2 FVKESK. The V end was cut by 1 base, the J end by 7 bases, with 19 bases between. The chain's CDR3 is CASSQGSGTLKGTQYF. In nucleotides, the CDR3 is TGTGCCAGCAGCCAAGGATCAGGGACCCTCAAGGGGACCCAGTACTTC.

V usage is TRBV1 and J usage is TRBJ1-5. TRBV1 is labeled a pseudogene. The CDR3 consists of 15 residues. CDR3 protein: CTSSPRRAPNQPQHF. In DNA form, the CDR3 reads TGCACCAGCAGCCCCAGAAGGGCCCCCAATCAGCCCCAGCATTTT.

V usage is TRBV3-1 and J usage is TRBJ1-3; possible D gene TRBD1, 5 bases. Between the trimmed V and J ends, which lost 0 bases and 4 bases, there was a span of 13 bases. This CDR3 region has 16 residues. Germline CDR1 is LGHDT and CDR2 is YNNKEL (reference sequence). CDR3 sequence: CASSQEASAGGNTIYF. DNA for the CDR3: TGTGCCAGCAGCCAAGAGGCATCGGCAGGGGGAAACACCATATATTTT.

With respect to this clonotype: The junction departs from germline at one end; a sequencing error may be responsible. V gene TRBV29-1 combines with J gene TRBJ1-2; D perhaps matches TRBD1 (5 bases). CDR1 SQVTM and CDR2 ANQGSEA come from the germline V gene. CDR3 length: 15 residues. The CDR3 region has the DNA TGCAGCGTGAGCGGAGGGGCCGGGGGTTACTACGGCTACACCTTC. It yields the protein CSVSGGAGGYYGYTF.

In its sample, this clonotype was seen once. The genes are TRBV7-2 and TRBJ1-6; no firm D call. The germline V gene has CDR1 SGHTA and CDR2 FQGNSA. The CDR3 sequence is 13 residues long. V lost 3 bases, J lost 7 bases, and 7 bases lay in between. CDR3 loop: CASSFGPNSPLHF. The CDR3 nucleotides are TGTGCCAGCAGCTTCGGTCCCAATTCACCCCTCCACTTT.

V gene TRBV9 combines with J gene TRBJ2-1; D not resolved. CDR1 is SGDLS and CDR2 is YYNGEE in the germline V gene. There are 15 residues in the CDR3. Trimming pared 4 bases from V and 0 bases from J, leaving 11 bases between. The CDR3 DNA reads as TGTGCCAGCAGCACCTCATTGGGCTCCTACAATGAGCAGTTCTTC. Translation: CASSTSLGSYNEQFF.

This chain links TRBV12-3 or TRBV12-4 with TRBJ1-4; maybe TRBD1 (6 bases). The CDR3 is 16 amino acids. V lost 3 bases and J 8 bases, leaving 19 bases between the germline ends. The CDR3 region has the DNA TGTGCCAGCAGTTTCGGACAGTTAGGGGGTCGAGAAAAACTGTTTTTT. Its translation: CASSFGQLGGREKLFF.

The V call is TRBV19, the J call TRBJ1-2, with D possibly being TRBD1 (5 bases). There are 13 residues in the CDR3. V gave up 9 bases and J gave up 2 bases, with 13 bases separating them. The V gene's germline CDR1 is LNHDA and CDR2 SQIVND (reference sequence). The CDR3 protein is CASRRDPNYGYTF. The CDR3 DNA sequence: TGTGCCAGCCGTCGGGACCCCAACTATGGCTACACCTTC.